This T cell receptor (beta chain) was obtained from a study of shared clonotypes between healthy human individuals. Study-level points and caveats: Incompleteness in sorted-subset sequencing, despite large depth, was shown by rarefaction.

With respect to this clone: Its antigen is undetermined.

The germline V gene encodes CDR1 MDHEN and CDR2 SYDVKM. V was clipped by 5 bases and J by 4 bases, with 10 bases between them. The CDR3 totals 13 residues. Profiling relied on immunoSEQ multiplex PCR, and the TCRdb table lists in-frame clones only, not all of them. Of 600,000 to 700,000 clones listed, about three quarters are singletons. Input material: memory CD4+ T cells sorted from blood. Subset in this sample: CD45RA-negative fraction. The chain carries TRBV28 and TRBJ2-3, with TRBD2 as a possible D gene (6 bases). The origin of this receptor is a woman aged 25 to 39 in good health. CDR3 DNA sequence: TGTGCCAGCAGTGATCCGGGAGCAGATACGCAGTATTTT. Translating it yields CASSDPGADTQYF.